This is a list of T cell receptor beta chains from one sample in a study of identical twins. One entry per CDR3 protein, called by TCRdb with MiXCR from the 5' RACE reads. This sample has 200,000 to 250,000 distinct CDR3 sequences, with 7.5% found just once. The data also belong to a second study, concerning yellow fever vaccine responses in identical twins.

Sequencing was performed on memory (CD45RO+) T cells sorted from blood. All receptors derive from a woman between 18 and 30 years old in good health. Each CDR3 is given with its conserved first and last residue. A D gene is named only where the DNA matches it firmly. Some rows mark clone size as missing; the rest say once, few, many or name a class of expanded clone.

>TRBV7-2|.|many|TRBJ2-1
TGTGCCAGCAGCTTAGTTATGGACAAGCAGTTCTTC
CASSLVMDKQFF
>TRBV28|TRBD2|many|TRBJ2-7
TGTGCCAGCAGTTTAGTCCGGGCGGGAGCAATATACGAGCAGTACTTC
CASSLVRAGAIYEQYF
>TRBV6-5|.|few|TRBJ1-2
TGTGCCAGCAGTCCCTCGCGGGCCCTCTATGGCTACACCTTC
CASSPSRALYGYTF
>TRBV20-1|TRBD2|many|TRBJ2-1
TGCAGTGCTAGTGGACTAGCGGGTTACAATGAGCAGTTCTTC
CSASGLAGYNEQFF
>TRBV3-1|TRBD1|few|TRBJ2-5
TGTGCCAGCAGCCAGAACTTTCAGGGGGCCAGGGAGACCCAGTACTTC
CASSQNFQGARETQYF
>TRBV29-1|TRBD1|.|TRBJ2-7
TGCAGCGTTATCCCCCGGACAGGAAGCTCCTACGAGCAGTACTTC
CSVIPRTGSSYEQYF
>TRBV20-1|TRBD2|few|TRBJ2-5
TGCAGTGCTAGAGATTTACACGATGAGCGGGAGGGCCCCCAAGAGACCCAGTACTTC
CSARDLHDEREGPQETQYF
>TRBV6-1|.|few|TRBJ2-5
TGTGCCAGCAGGGAGGTGGAGACCCAGTACTTC
CASREVETQYF
>TRBV7-2|.|few|TRBJ1-1
TGTGCCAGCGGTCAGCCAACCCCCGTCCCGACTGAAGCTTTCTTT
CASGQPTPVPTEAFF
>TRBV5-8|.|.|TRBJ2-1
TGTGCCAGCAGGCAGAACAATGAGCAGTTCTTC
CASRQNNEQFF
>TRBV29-1|TRBD1|few|TRBJ2-7
TGCAGCGCTGTGGGACAGGGCTCCTACGAGCAGTACTTC
CSAVGQGSYEQYF
>TRBV6-2/TRBV6-3|TRBD2|many|TRBJ2-1
TGTGCCAGCAGTTCCCGCCCGGGGGAGGGGTACAATGAGCAGTTCTTC
CASSSRPGEGYNEQFF
>TRBV11-2|TRBD2|.|TRBJ2-3
TGTGCCAGCAGCTTAGATGGGACTAGCGGGACTATTATCACAGATACGCAGTATTTT
CASSLDGTSGTIITDTQYF
>TRBV20-1|TRBD1|.|TRBJ2-3
TGCTTTGCTAGAGATTCAGACAGGGGGACAGATACGCAGTATTTT
CFARDSDRGTDTQYF
>TRBV30|TRBD2|.|TRBJ2-1
TGTGCCTGTAGGACTAGCGGGGGATACAATGAGCAGTTCTTC
CACRTSGGYNEQFF
>TRBV20-1|TRBD1|.|TRBJ1-2
TGCAGCCCTTCTGGGCAGGGGGTTTATGGCTACACCTTC
CSPSGQGVYGYTF
>TRBV5-5|.|.|TRBJ2-7
TGTGCCAGGGAGTATGGGGGGTCCTACGAGCAGTACTTC
CAREYGGSYEQYF
>TRBV28|.|few|TRBJ1-5
TGTGCCAGCAGCTCTCCAGGTCAGGGGCCTAATCAGCCCCAGCATTTT
CASSSPGQGPNQPQHF
>TRBV28|.|few|TRBJ2-6
TGTGCCAGCAGTTACGGTGGGACTTTGGGCCTCGGGGCCAACGTCCTGACTTTC
CASSYGGTLGLGANVLTF
>TRBV4-2|.|many|TRBJ2-6
TGTGCCAGCAGCCAAGATGTAAGGGGTAGCTCTGGGGCCAACGTCCTGACTTTC
CASSQDVRGSSGANVLTF
>TRBV2|.|.|TRBJ2-2
TGTGCCAGCAAGACGGAATCTACCGGGGAGCTGTTTTTT
CASKTESTGELFF
>TRBV29-1|.|many|TRBJ2-4
TGCAGCGTAAAGGGAGCCCCAAAGACCCTAGCCAAAAACATTCAGTACTTC
CSVKGAPKTLAKNIQYF
>TRBV27|TRBD2|many|TRBJ2-3
TGTGCCAGCAGGGAGACAAGCGGGATTAACTCAGATACGCAGTATTTT
CASRETSGINSDTQYF
>TRBV5-1|.|few|TRBJ2-1
TGCGCCAGCAGCTTGGTCCCTGGCGCCAATGAGCAGTTCTTC
CASSLVPGANEQFF
>TRBV25-1|.|few|TRBJ1-5
TGTGCCAGCAGTGAATCGCCCAGGGACAATCAGCCCCAGCATTTT
CASSESPRDNQPQHF
>TRBV5-1|.|.|TRBJ1-3
TGCGCCAGCAGCTTGCAGGGCAGAAACACCATATATTTT
CASSLQGRNTIYF
>TRBV9|TRBD1|few|TRBJ1-5
TGTGCCAGCAGCCCAGACCCTACCGACAGGGGAAAAGTTCCTAGCAATCAGCCCCAGCATTTT
CASSPDPTDRGKVPSNQPQHF
>TRBV5-1|.|many|TRBJ1-1
TGCGCCAGCAGCTTGGGCGTAGAAACTGAAGCTTTCTTT
CASSLGVETEAFF
>TRBV12-3/TRBV12-4|.|.|TRBJ1-1
TGTGCCAGCAGTGGAAGGAACACTGAAGCTTTCTTT
CASSGRNTEAFF
>TRBV14|.|many|TRBJ2-1
TGTGCCAGCAGCCTCGGAATAGGGTCGAAGCAGTTCTTC
CASSLGIGSKQFF
>TRBV5-1|TRBD2|many|TRBJ2-1
TGCGCCAGCAGCCCTCTGACAGCGGGGCCTTCGCAGTTCTTC
CASSPLTAGPSQFF
>TRBV20-1|.|.|TRBJ1-5
TGCAGTGCTAGTGGGTCAGACAATCAGCCCCAGCATTTT
CSASGSDNQPQHF
>TRBV6-1|.|many|TRBJ1-1
TGTGCCAGCAGCCCAACAGGGAGATTGAACACTGAAGCTTTCTTT
CASSPTGRLNTEAFF
>TRBV20-1|TRBD2|many|TRBJ2-7
TGCAGTGCTGAAGGGACTAAGGGAGCCCACGAGCAGTACTTC
CSAEGTKGAHEQYF
>TRBV4-3|.|many|TRBJ2-5
TGCGCCAGCAGCCCCAGGGACGGAGAGACCCAGTACTTC
CASSPRDGETQYF
>TRBV28|.|few|TRBJ1-5
TGTGCCAGCAAAAAAGGGGGGGGGTACGGTCAGCCCCAGCATTTT
CASKKGGGYGQPQHF
>TRBV5-1|.|.|TRBJ1-6
TGCGCCAGCAGCTTGGGGACGGACTATTCACCCCTCCACTTT
CASSLGTDYSPLHF
>TRBV5-6|.|.|TRBJ2-1
TGTGCCAGCAGCTTGGTCATTTCGAGCTCCTACAATGAGCAGTTCTTC
CASSLVISSSYNEQFF
>TRBV5-6|.|many|TRBJ2-7
TGTGCCAGCAGCTACGGCGGGACAGCAGTATACGAGCAGTACTTC
CASSYGGTAVYEQYF
>TRBV9|.|few|TRBJ1-1
TGTGCCAGCAGCGTCCGACTGTACACTGAAGCTTTCTTT
CASSVRLYTEAFF
>TRBV6-5|.|.|TRBJ2-1
TGTGCCAGCAGTTACTCGGGGGCAAGCTCCTACAATGAGCAGTTCTTC
CASSYSGASSYNEQFF
>TRBV12-5|TRBD1|few|TRBJ2-1
TGTGCTAGTGGTTTGGTAGGGTCAGGGGGCGAGGAGCAGTTCTTC
CASGLVGSGGEEQFF
>TRBV3-1|.|.|TRBJ2-1
TGTGCCAGCAGCCTGGACTCCCTCTCCTACAATGAGCAGTTCTTC
CASSLDSLSYNEQFF
>TRBV18|.|.|TRBJ2-2
TGTGCCAGCTCACCACAGATGGACAGGAACACCGGGGAGCTGTTTTTT
CASSPQMDRNTGELFF
>TRBV7-9|TRBD1|many|TRBJ2-7
TGTGCCAGCAGCCTGGACAGGGGAGTCTCCTACGAGCAGTACTTC
CASSLDRGVSYEQYF
>TRBV29-1|TRBD1|many|TRBJ2-7
TGCAGCGCACGACAGGGACGCGAGCAGTACTTC
CSARQGREQYF
>TRBV11-2|TRBD2|many|TRBJ2-3
TGTGCCAGCAGCTTAGAGACTAGCGGGATAATTGGAGCGGATACGCAGTATTTT
CASSLETSGIIGADTQYF